This TCR beta chain is drawn from a study of T cell changes during pregnancy in multiple sclerosis. Trimming took off 3 bases at V and 3 bases at J, with 9 bases between the two ends. Germline lookup yields CDR1 MNHEY and CDR2 SMNVEV (reference sequence). The CDR3 has 14 amino acids. Measured with immunoSEQ multiplex PCR; TCRdb has only the in-frame clones, and not every one. The data show 30,000 or so clones, with 90% seen just once and 0.44% held by the top ten. The genes are TRBV27 and TRBJ2-1, with D maybe TRBD1 (6 bases). The sequencing here drew on CD4+ T cells from peripheral blood mononuclear cells, taken in the second trimester of pregnancy. The clonotype originates from a female donor in good health, enrolled as a control in a pregnancy study. CDR3 residues: CASSFTGNYNEQFF. As DNA, the CDR3 is TGTGCCAGCAGTTTCACAGGGAACTACAATGAGCAGTTCTTC.